Following are 32 T cell receptor beta chains from one sample sequenced in a study of OX40 agonist ivuxolimab in advanced cancers. TCRdb's table, derived via immunoSEQ multiplex PCR, lists solely in-frame clones and lacks some. The sample contains about 50,000 clones, 85% to 90% of which appear only once. This material consisted of CD4+ or CD8+ T cells sorted from blood, taken in a trial of the OX40 agonist ivuxolimab. Receptor source: an adult with an advanced solid tumor such as melanoma, head and neck, liver or kidney cancer.

This sequence joins TRBV7-2 and TRBJ2-1; D may match TRBD1 or TRBD2 (7 bases each). The CDR3 is 16 residues long. Germline-derived CDR1 and CDR2 are SGHTA and FQGNSA. Deletions cut 4 bases from V and 8 bases from J, with 21 bases between. DNA for the CDR3: TGTGCCAGCAGCTCCGGGAAGGGGAGGGGGCGCCATGAGCAGTTCTTC. Protein: CASSSGKGRGRHEQFF. The full variable domain, its missing parts supplied by reference TRBV7-2 and TRBJ2-1, is GAGVSQSPSNKVTEKGKDVELRCDPISGHTALYWYRQSLGQGLEFLIYFQGNSAPDKSGLPSDRFSAERTGGSVSTLTIQRTQQEDSAVYLCASSSGKGRGRHEQFFGPGTRLTVL.

The CDR3 loop is CASSLKLNTEAFF. The CDR3 DNA reads TGTGCCAGCAGCCTTAAGCTGAACACTGAAGCTTTCTTT. This sequence joins TRBV14 and TRBJ1-1; D ambiguous. V was clipped by 4 bases and J by 0 bases, with 6 bases between them. The germline V gene encodes CDR1 SGHDN and CDR2 FVKESK. This CDR3 is built from 13 residues.

J is TRBJ2-7 and V is TRBV4-1; a weak D match, TRBD1 (6 bases). Germline values: CDR1 MGHRA, CDR2 YSYEKL. Trimming took 0 bases from V and 3 from J, leaving 12 bases between them. There are 15 residues in the CDR3. CDR3 loop: CASSQEGRGYYEQYF. The CDR3 DNA follows: TGCGCCAGCAGCCAAGAAGGCAGGGGCTACTACGAGCAGTACTTC.

J is TRBJ1-6 and V is TRBV18; D not resolved. Germline loops: CDR1 KGHSH, CDR2 LQKENI. The CDR3 is 13 residues long. V lost 3 bases and J lost 8, with 8 bases in between. Here the CDR3 reads CASSPRQDSPLHF. Written as DNA, the CDR3 is TGTGCCAGCTCACCGCGGCAAGATTCACCCCTCCACTTT.

The V gene is TRBV2, the J gene TRBJ2-5; TRBD1 matches 7 bases. V was clipped by 4 bases and J by 11 bases; unmatched bases: 10. This CDR3 contains 13 residues. The V gene's germline CDR1 is SNHLY and CDR2 FYNNEI. CDR3 loop: CASSGQGVGEQYF. CDR3 nucleotides: TGTGCCAGCAGTGGGCAGGGGGTTGGAGAGCAGTACTTC.

A remark on this clone: A read error may produce the germline difference seen at one junction end. J is TRBJ2-5 and V is TRBV18, with D perhaps matching TRBD1 (6 bases). Germline V gene data show CDR1 as KGHSH and CDR2 as LQKENI. The CDR3 spans 13 residues. CDR3 bases: TGTGCCAGCCGGGGACACCTCCAAGAGATCCAGTACTTC. Protein product: CASRGHLQEIQYF.

The gene calls are TRBV30 and TRBJ2-2, with unresolved D. Germline assignment: CDR1 GTSNPN and CDR2 SVGIG (reference sequence). The CDR3 is made up of 14 amino acids. The V gene lost 0 bases and the J gene lost 1 base, with 6 bases spanning the gap. CDR3 protein: CAWSVGGNTGELFF. Written as DNA, the CDR3 is TGTGCCTGGAGTGTAGGTGGGAACACCGGGGAGCTGTTTTTT.

The chain couples TRBV14 to TRBJ2-5; tentative D call: TRBD1 (5 bases). In germline, CDR1 is SGHDN, CDR2 FVKESK. This CDR3 spans 13 amino acids. V gave up 3 bases and J gave up 6 bases, with 11 bases separating them. CDR3: CASSQQGVQTQYF. Written as DNA, the CDR3 is TGTGCCAGCAGCCAGCAGGGCGTGCAGACCCAGTACTTC.

This chain uses TRBV11-3 with TRBJ2-5; D is perhaps TRBD1 (6 bases). Matching the DNA end better, TRBJ2-7 makes the J call doubtful. Germline values: CDR1 SGHNT, CDR2 YENEEA. This CDR3 is 14 amino acids long. As DNA, the CDR3 is TGTGCCAGCAGCTTAGGAGGGACAAACTACGAGCAGTACTTC. Translating it yields CASSLGGTNYEQYF.

This chain connects TRBV5-4 to TRBJ2-2; the match to TRBD1 covers 8 bases. V lost 0 bases, J lost 6 bases, and 7 bases stayed unmatched. The V gene's germline CDR1 is SGHNT and CDR2 YYREEE (reference sequence). This CDR3 contains 16 residues. CDR3 loop: CASSLGGDRIPGELFF. In nucleotides, the CDR3 is TGTGCCAGCAGCTTGGGGGGGGACAGGATTCCCGGGGAGCTGTTTTTT.

The chain recombines TRBV28 with TRBJ1-2, with TRBD1 as a possible D gene (5 bases). The CDR3 loop spans 14 amino acids. Germline V lookup: CDR1 MDHEN, CDR2 SYDVKM. The V end lost 6 bases, the J end lost 4 bases, and 15 bases lay between the germline ends. The CDR3 bases are TGTGCCAGCAGCCCGGGAGGGACGGGCTATGGCTACACCTTC. The encoded protein is CASSPGGTGYGYTF.

The rearrangement links TRBV5-5 to TRBJ2-2; possibly TRBD1 or TRBD2 for D (5 bases each). This CDR3 spans 16 amino acids. In germline, CDR1 is SGHKS, CDR2 YYEKEE (reference sequence). With 0 bases removed from V and 1 base from J, the gap between germline ends came to 10 bases. The chain's CDR3 is CASSLVGTVNTGELFF. The CDR3 nucleotides are TGTGCCAGCAGCTTGGTAGGGACGGTGAACACCGGGGAGCTGTTTTTT.

A single count supports this clone. This chain's CDR3 is CASRYRTEFSYEQYF. The CDR3 DNA reads as TGTGCCAGCAGATATCGGACCGAGTTCTCCTACGAGCAGTACTTC. The V and J genes are TRBV6-1 and TRBJ2-7; no clear D gene. Trimming left V 6 bases short and J 0 bases short, with 15 bases between. Germline V gives CDR1 MNHNS, CDR2 SASEGT. The CDR3 has 15 amino acids.

The chain carries TRBV20-1 and TRBJ2-7, with D unclear. V lost 0 bases, J lost 9 bases, and 9 bases lay in between. This CDR3 is 11 amino acids long. Germline values: CDR1 DFQATT, CDR2 SNEGSKA (reference sequence). CDR3 bases: TGCAGTGCTAGAGAGTCCCAGGTGCAGTACTTC. It yields the protein CSARESQVQYF.

The V call is TRBV30, the J call TRBJ1-6, with D unclear. The V gene lost 5 bases and the J gene lost 0 bases, with 5 bases spanning the gap. CDR3 length: 13 residues. In germline, CDR1 is GTSNPN, CDR2 SVGIG (reference sequence). The CDR3 DNA follows: TGTGCCTGGCAAAGCTCCTATAATTCACCCCTCCACTTT. It codes for CAWQSSYNSPLHF.

The chain uses TRBV28 and TRBJ2-2, with 9 bases fitting TRBD2. This CDR3 spans 18 amino acids. V lost 4 bases and J lost 0; bases outside the gene matches: 9. Germline-derived CDR1 and CDR2 are MDHEN and SYDVKM. DNA of the CDR3: TGTGCCAGCAGTTCCCCAGCGGGAGGACTACCGAACACCGGGGAGCTGTTTTTT. It is translated as CASSSPAGGLPNTGELFF. Combining the CDR3 with reference TRBV28 and TRBJ2-2 gives the whole variable domain DVKVTQSSRYLVKRTGEKVFLECVQDMDHENMFWYRQDPGLGLRLIYFSYDVKMKEKGDIPEGYSVSREKKERFSLILESASTNQTSMYLCASSSPAGGLPNTGELFFGEGSRLTVL.

The CDR3 bases are TGTGCCAGCAGGGGGACGGCTAATGAAAAACTGTTTTTT. Translated: CASRGTANEKLFF. The chain recombines TRBV6-1 with TRBJ1-4, with TRBD1 as a possible D gene (5 bases). V was clipped by 6 bases and J by 3 bases, with 8 bases between them. The CDR3 covers 13 residues. Germline CDR1 MNHNS, CDR2 SASEGT.

V and J are TRBV11-2 and TRBJ2-1, with D maybe TRBD1 (5 bases). The V gene lost 5 bases and the J gene lost 10 bases, with 9 bases spanning the gap. In germline, CDR1 is SGHAT, CDR2 FQNNGV. This CDR3 contains 11 residues. The CDR3 is CASSQRQEQFF. CDR3 DNA: TGTGCCAGCAGCCAACGACAGGAGCAGTTCTTC.

V usage is TRBV5-8 and J usage is TRBJ2-7, with D unclear. The CDR3 is made up of 14 amino acids. V was pared by 0 bases and J by 0 bases, with 7 bases between. Germline CDR1 and CDR2: SGHTS and YDEGEE. DNA for the CDR3: TGTGCCAGCAGCTTGGATCCAGGCTCCTACGAGCAGTACTTC. As protein: CASSLDPGSYEQYF.

J is TRBJ1-3 and V is TRBV5-1; D is uncertain. Germline CDR1 reads SGHRS; CDR2 reads YFSETQ. This CDR3 has 16 amino acids. Trimming removed 0 bases at V and 4 bases at J, with 14 bases between. CDR3 bases: TGCGCCAGCAGCTTGGAGTGGTTTGCTCCCGGAAACACCATATATTTT. Translation: CASSLEWFAPGNTIYF. The whole variable domain, remainder taken from reference TRBV5-1 and TRBJ1-3, is KAGVTQTPRYLIKTRGQQVTLSCSPISGHRSVSWYQQTPGQGLQFLFEYFSETQRNKGNFPGRFSGRQFSNSRSEMNVSTLELGDSALYLCASSLEWFAPGNTIYFGEGSWLTVV.

The sample holds one count of this clone. In nucleotides, the CDR3 is TGTGCCAGCAGCCCCCTGAACACTGAAGCTTTCTTT. This encodes CASSPLNTEAFF. The chain uses TRBV11-1 and TRBJ1-1; D is ambiguous. The CDR3 is 12 amino acids. Trimming cost V 5 bases and J 0 bases, with 4 bases left between them. CDR1 and CDR2 from the germline V gene are SGHAT and FQDESV (reference sequence).

The gene calls are TRBV19 and TRBJ1-6; no firm D call. V gave up 5 bases and J gave up 7 bases, with 18 bases separating them. The length of the CDR3 is 16 residues. Germline loops: CDR1 LNHDA, CDR2 SQIVND (reference sequence). CDR3 nucleotide sequence: TGTGCCAGTAGTTTTTTCGGGCTACAAGTGAATTCACCCCTCCACTTT. This encodes CASSFFGLQVNSPLHF.

On this clone: Sequence at one end of the junction differs from germline and may be a read error. V and J are TRBV6-5 and TRBJ1-4; no clear D. The germline CDR1 and CDR2 sequences are MNHEY and SVGAGI. The CDR3 covers 14 residues. The CDR3 protein is CASSYSPATSPSVF. For the CDR3, the DNA is TGTGCCAGCAGTTACTCTCCCGCGACCTCCCCATCAGTTTTT.

This chain uses TRBV6-5 with TRBJ2-2; D is ambiguous. Germline V lookup: CDR1 MNHEY, CDR2 SVGAGI. With 0 bases removed from V and 6 bases from J, the gap between germline ends came to 11 bases. The CDR3 is 15 amino acids. CDR3 sequence (DNA): TGTGCCAGCAGTTACTCAGCGACCCGGTCCGGGGAGCTGTTTTTT. Translated, it gives CASSYSATRSGELFF.

CDR3 residues: CASREQTSTDTQYF. CDR3 DNA sequence: TGTGCCAGCAGGGAACAGACTAGCACAGATACGCAGTATTTT. The chain uses TRBV2 and TRBJ2-3; no clear D. Trimming shortened V by 6 bases and J by 0 bases, and 10 bases separated the two germline ends. Germline V gene sequence: CDR1 SNHLY, CDR2 FYNNEI. CDR3 length: 14 residues.

V gene TRBV7-9 combines with J gene TRBJ2-5, with D possibly being TRBD2 (6 bases). The V end was cut by 5 bases, the J end by 5 bases, with 21 bases between. The CDR3 spans 16 residues. Germline V gives CDR1 SEHNR, CDR2 FQNEAQ (reference sequence). This CDR3 is CASSPRAGLGGETQYF. In nucleotides, the CDR3 is TGTGCCAGCAGCCCCCGGGCGGGGCTAGGAGGGGAGACCCAGTACTTC.

This chain uses TRBV5-6 with TRBJ1-2; 8 nucleotides agree with TRBD1. J lost 2 bases, V lost 2 bases, and 8 bases had no gene match. CDR1 is SGHDT and CDR2 is YYEEEE in the germline V gene. This CDR3 has 16 residues. The CDR3 region is CASSFRTGRVNYGYTF. CDR3 in DNA: TGTGCCAGCAGCTTCCGGACAGGGAGAGTCAACTATGGCTACACCTTC.

This clone was counted between two and nine times. The rearrangement uses TRBV4-1 and TRBJ1-3; D gene uncertain. Germline CDR1 reads MGHRA; CDR2 reads YSYEKL. CDR3 length: 15 residues. Trimming pared 0 bases from V and 4 bases from J, leaving 10 bases between. As DNA, the CDR3 is TGCGCCAGCAGCCAAGATCGGGCAGTCGGAAACACCATATATTTT. Protein product: CASSQDRAVGNTIYF.

As DNA, the CDR3 is TGTGCCAGCAGCTCACCTTTGAACACCGGGGAGCTGTTTTTT. This gives the protein CASSSPLNTGELFF. J is TRBJ2-2 and V is TRBV7-3; D not resolved. CDR3 length equals 14 residues. Germline CDR1 and CDR2: SGHTA and FQGTGA. Trimming left V 4 bases short and J 1 base short, with 7 bases between. The entire variable domain, with the rest obtained from reference TRBV7-3 and TRBJ2-2, is as follows: GAGVSQTPSNKVTEKGKYVELRCDPISGHTALYWYRQSLGQGPEFLIYFQGTGAADDSGLPNDRFFAVRPEGSVSTLKIQRTERGDSAVYLCASSSPLNTGELFFGEGSRLTVL.

This chain links TRBV19 with TRBJ1-1; perhaps TRBD1 as D (5 bases). The germline V gene has CDR1 LNHDA and CDR2 SQIVND (reference sequence). The germline V and J ends were trimmed by 7 bases and 0 bases, with 12 bases remaining between them. There are 14 residues in the CDR3. CDR3 DNA: TGTGCCAGTAAATTGCAGGGAATGAACACTGAAGCTTTCTTT. It translates to CASKLQGMNTEAFF. The entire variable domain, with the rest obtained from reference TRBV19 and TRBJ1-1, is as follows: DGGITQSPKYLFRKEGQNVTLSCEQNLNHDAMYWYRQDPGQGLRLIYYSQIVNDFQKGDIAEGYSVSREKKESFPLTVTSAQKNPTAFYLCASKLQGMNTEAFFGQGTRLTVV.

The chain couples TRBV11-2 to TRBJ1-3, with 7 bases identical to TRBD1. Germline lookup yields CDR1 SGHAT and CDR2 FQNNGV. The CDR3 runs 15 residues. With V trimmed by 5 bases and J by 3 bases, 7 bases remained unmatched. The CDR3, as DNA: TGTGCCAGCAGCAACCAACAGGGGCTTGGAAACACCATATATTTT. This encodes CASSNQQGLGNTIYF.

V usage is TRBV15 and J usage is TRBJ1-3; 7 bases are a match to TRBD1. Germline V gene sequence: CDR1 LNHNV, CDR2 YYDKDF (reference sequence). Germline trimming cut 1 base from V and 4 bases from J; bases unmatched to any gene: 1. This CDR3 has 14 residues. For the CDR3, the DNA is TGTGCCACCAGCAGAGGGGACAGAGGAAACACCATATATTTT. Encoded protein: CATSRGDRGNTIYF.